The 21 T cell receptor beta chains presented below share a single source sample, sequenced in a study of shared clonotypes between healthy human individuals. Some clones are missing from TCRdb's copy, which holds only in-frame ones; the method was immunoSEQ multiplex PCR. The repertoire holds roughly 2 million clones, with less than 95% as singletons. The naive CD8 population came from CD45RO-negative cells selected for CCR7, without terminally differentiated effector memory CD45RA+ cells. What was sequenced was naive CD8+ T cells sorted from blood. These receptor sequences come from a young man in good health.

The chain uses TRBV5-1 and TRBJ2-2, with TRBD2 matching 7 bases. CDR3 length: 15 residues. Germline loops: CDR1 SGHRS, CDR2 YFSETQ. J was trimmed by 0 bases and V by 7 bases; bases with no gene match: 6. DNA for the CDR3: TGCGCCAGCTCGCCGGGGGGACCGAACACCGGGGAGCTGTTTTTT. It encodes CASSPGGPNTGELFF.

The J gene is TRBJ2-7, the V gene TRBV14, with D possibly matching TRBD2 (6 bases). Trimming removed 5 bases from V and 3 bases from J, with 11 bases in between. The CDR3 has 13 amino acids. Germline assignment: CDR1 SGHDN and CDR2 FVKESK. This CDR3 reads CASSSREVYEQYF. The CDR3 DNA reads TGTGCCAGCAGCTCAAGGGAGGTCTACGAGCAGTACTTC.

The rearrangement links TRBV6-6 to TRBJ2-7; 7 nucleotides agree with TRBD2. The CDR3 extends over 14 amino acids. Germline assignment: CDR1 MNHNY and CDR2 SVGAGI (reference sequence). Trimming took 3 bases from V and 5 from J; bases not matched to a gene: 7. DNA for the CDR3: TGTGCCAGCAGTTATCGGGGGGACTGGGACGAGCAGTACTTC. It encodes CASSYRGDWDEQYF.

The rearrangement links TRBV27 to TRBJ2-7, with 8 bases that match TRBD1. With 4 bases clipped from V and 2 bases from J, the junction kept 13 bases outside the gene matches. The CDR3 length is 17 residues. Germline values: CDR1 MNHEY, CDR2 SMNVEV (reference sequence). The DNA of the CDR3 is TGTGCCAGCAGTTCCCCGAGGCGGGACAGGCTCACCTACGAGCAGTACTTC. The encoded protein is CASSSPRRDRLTYEQYF.

The genes are TRBV7-2 and TRBJ2-7; 7 bases fit TRBD1. Trimming removed 0 bases from V and 0 bases from J; junction bases left unmatched: 8. The germline V gene encodes CDR1 SGHTA and CDR2 FQGNSA. There are 17 residues in the CDR3. CDR3 residues: CASSLAGQARYSYEQYF. CDR3 DNA sequence: TGTGCCAGCAGCTTAGCTGGACAGGCCCGATACTCCTACGAGCAGTACTTC.

Turning to this clone: Other nucleotide sequences from this sample produce the same CDR3. The CDR3 loop is CASSQGLRYEQYF. The CDR3 nucleotides are TGCGCCAGCAGCCAAGGTCTTAGGTACGAGCAGTACTTC. V usage is TRBV4-1 and J usage is TRBJ2-7, with no clear D. The length of the CDR3 is 13 residues. CDR1 and CDR2 from the germline V gene are MGHRA and YSYEKL. V shed 1 base and J shed 4 bases, with 8 bases lying between them.

This CDR3 reads CASSEALQFSYEQYF. CDR3 in DNA: TGTGCCAGCAGTGAAGCGCTCCAGTTCTCCTACGAGCAGTACTTC. The chain links TRBV6-1 to TRBJ2-7; no firm D call. This CDR3 region has 15 residues. Trimming cost V 0 bases and J 0 bases, with 9 bases left between them. In germline, CDR1 is MNHNS, CDR2 SASEGT.

The chain recombines TRBV4-1 with TRBJ2-5; D is uncertain. The ends were cut back, 2 bases at V and 4 bases at J, with 5 bases in the middle. Germline loops: CDR1 MGHRA, CDR2 YSYEKL. This CDR3 region has 12 residues. The CDR3 here is CASSQTGETQYF. CDR3 bases: TGCGCCAGCAGCCAAACTGGAGAGACCCAGTACTTC.

On this clone itself: Other DNA sequences of this sample code for an identical CDR3. This chain links TRBV27 with TRBJ2-5; D gene ambiguous. This CDR3 comprises 12 residues. Germline-derived CDR1 and CDR2 are MNHEY and SMNVEV (reference sequence). V was cut by 6 bases and J by 4 bases, with 9 bases left in between. The CDR3 sequence: CASRGGGETQYF. The CDR3 coding sequence is TGTGCCAGCAGAGGTGGTGGAGAGACCCAGTACTTC.

As DNA, the CDR3 is TGTGCCAGCAGCGGGGGACTAGCGCTTTCCTACGAGCAGTACTTC. Protein sequence: CASSGGLALSYEQYF. This chain links TRBV5-4 with TRBJ2-7, with TRBD2 matching over 10 bases. The V gene end was trimmed by 4 bases and the J gene end by 1 base; junction bases not matched to a gene: 5. The germline V gene encodes CDR1 SGHNT and CDR2 YYREEE (reference sequence). The CDR3 loop spans 15 amino acids.

The chain employs TRBV4-3 and TRBJ2-1, with 11 bases aligning to TRBD2. After removal of 4 bases from V and 2 bases from J, the junction contained 10 bases not matched to a gene. The length of the CDR3 is 18 residues. Germline CDR1 and CDR2: LGHNA and YSLEER. In nucleotides, the CDR3 is TGCGCCAGCAGCCTCGGGACTAGCGGCAGTCCGCCCTACAATGAGCAGTTCTTC. It encodes CASSLGTSGSPPYNEQFF.

The rearrangement joins TRBV7-6 to TRBJ2-1; D not resolved. The V gene lost 5 bases and the J gene lost 0 bases, with 11 bases spanning the gap. Germline CDR1 reads SGHVS; CDR2 reads FNYEAQ. The CDR3 spans 15 residues. CDR3 sequence (DNA): TGTGCCAGCAGCCTACTAATCAGCTCCTACAATGAGCAGTTCTTC. Translation: CASSLLISSYNEQFF.

This chain uses TRBV7-6 with TRBJ1-1; D is ambiguous. Trimming pared 5 bases from V and 1 base from J, leaving 8 bases between. Germline assignment: CDR1 SGHVS and CDR2 FNYEAQ. CDR3 length: 13 amino acids. In DNA, the CDR3 is TGTGCCAGCAGCCCGGTGGGGAACACTGAAGCTTTCTTT. Amino acid sequence: CASSPVGNTEAFF.

The chain has TRBV6-5 and TRBJ2-7; D is perhaps TRBD1 (5 bases). Germline V gene lookup returns CDR1 MNHEY and CDR2 SVGAGI. This CDR3 spans 11 amino acids. The ends were cut back, 6 bases at V and 6 bases at J, with 9 bases in the middle. CDR3 bases: TGTGCCAGCAGCCCAAGGGGCGAGCAGTACTTC. This sequence encodes CASSPRGEQYF.

The chain couples TRBV9 to TRBJ1-1; D uncertain. This CDR3 is 13 amino acids long. Germline V gene lookup returns CDR1 SGDLS and CDR2 YYNGEE. Trimming took off 4 bases at V and 8 bases at J, with 15 bases between the two ends. The CDR3 reads CASSPAQPFEAFF. DNA for the CDR3: TGTGCCAGCAGCCCAGCACAGCCATTCGAAGCTTTCTTT.

This chain connects TRBV10-3 to TRBJ2-1; no reliable D call. Per germline, CDR1 ENHRY and CDR2 SYGVKD. Trimming took off 7 bases at V and 7 bases at J, with 17 bases between the two ends. The CDR3 is 14 amino acids. CDR3 in amino acids: CAITPYGVGNEQFF. CDR3 in DNA: TGTGCCATCACCCCTTATGGGGTGGGGAATGAGCAGTTCTTC.

The rearrangement links TRBV6-4 to TRBJ1-5; no definite D call. The germline CDR1 and CDR2 sequences are MRHNA and SNTAGT. V was cut by 6 bases and J by 3 bases, with 27 bases left in between. The CDR3 runs to 19 residues. Written as DNA, the CDR3 is TGTGCCAGCAGGCCCTACGGCCCGGGTTCCCTCCCTTCCAATCAGCCCCAGCATTTT. Its protein product is CASRPYGPGSLPSNQPQHF.

The chain has TRBV5-6 and TRBJ2-1, with 7 bases aligning to TRBD1. Germline CDR1 is SGHDT and CDR2 is YYEEEE. The CDR3 covers 15 residues. The ends lost 4 bases at V and 4 bases at J; junction bases unmatched: 8. CDR3 nucleotides: TGTGCCAGCAGCGTTACAGGGGAAGGATACAATGAGCAGTTCTTC. Its protein is CASSVTGEGYNEQFF.

The gene calls are TRBV4-1 and TRBJ2-1, with D possibly TRBD1 on 6 matching bases. V shed 0 bases and J shed 8 bases, with 14 bases lying between them. Germline values: CDR1 MGHRA, CDR2 YSYEKL. CDR3 size: 15 residues. The CDR3 region is CASSQDPRGIDEQFF. DNA of the CDR3: TGCGCCAGCAGCCAAGACCCGAGGGGGATCGATGAGCAGTTCTTC.

About this clone itself: The same CDR3 also results from other DNA sequences found in this sample. The chain joins TRBV4-1 to TRBJ2-3; unclear D gene. The germline gives CDR1 MGHRA, CDR2 YSYEKL. The CDR3 consists of 14 residues. V lost 0 bases and J 3 bases, leaving 7 bases between the germline ends. CDR3 in DNA: TGCGCCAGCAGCCAAGAAGACTCTACAGATACGCAGTATTTT. This gives the protein CASSQEDSTDTQYF.

J is TRBJ2-3 and V is TRBV9; no reliable D call. There are 14 residues in the CDR3. Germline V CDR1 and CDR2: SGDLS, YYNGEE. V shed 3 bases and J shed 3 bases, with 11 bases lying between them. Here the CDR3 reads CASSGLVETDTQYF. Written as DNA, the CDR3 is TGTGCCAGCAGCGGGCTAGTGGAAACAGATACGCAGTATTTT.